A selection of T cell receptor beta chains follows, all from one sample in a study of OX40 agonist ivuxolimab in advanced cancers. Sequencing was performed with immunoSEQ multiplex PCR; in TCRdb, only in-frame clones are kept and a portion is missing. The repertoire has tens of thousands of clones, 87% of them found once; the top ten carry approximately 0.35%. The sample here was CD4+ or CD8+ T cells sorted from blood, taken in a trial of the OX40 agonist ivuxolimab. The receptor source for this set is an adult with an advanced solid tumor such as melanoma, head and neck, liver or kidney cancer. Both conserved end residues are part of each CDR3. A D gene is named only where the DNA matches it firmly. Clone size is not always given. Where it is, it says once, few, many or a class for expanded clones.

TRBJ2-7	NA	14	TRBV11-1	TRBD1	CASSLDRGDYEQYF	TGTGCCAGCAGCTTAGACAGGGGGGACTACGAGCAGTACTTC
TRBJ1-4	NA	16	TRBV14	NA	CASSQGGFATNEKLFF	TGTGCCAGCAGCCAAGGGGGGTTTGCAACTAATGAAAAACTGTTTTTT
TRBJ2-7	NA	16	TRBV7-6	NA	CASSPSPAGSSYEQYF	TGTGCCAGCAGCCCCAGCCCGGCGGGGAGCTCCTACGAGCAGTACTTC
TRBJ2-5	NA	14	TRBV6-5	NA	CASNPWRAQETQYF	TGTGCCAGCAACCCCTGGCGGGCCCAAGAGACCCAGTACTTC
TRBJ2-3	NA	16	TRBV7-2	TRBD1	CASSLGSGQNTDTQYF	TGTGCCAGCAGCTTAGGATCGGGACAGAATACAGATACGCAGTATTTT
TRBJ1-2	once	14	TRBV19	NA	CASSIGSQVDGYTF	TGTGCCAGTAGTATAGGTTCCCAAGTGGATGGCTACACCTTC
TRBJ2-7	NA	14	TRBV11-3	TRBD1	CASSKGGQGYEQYF	TGTGCCAGCAGCAAAGGTGGACAGGGCTACGAGCAGTACTTC
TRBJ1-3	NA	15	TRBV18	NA	CASSPGRGSGNTIYF	TGTGCCAGCTCACCAGGGAGGGGCTCTGGAAACACCATATATTTT
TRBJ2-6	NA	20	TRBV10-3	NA	CAISESQVFTVGSGANVLTF	TGTGCCATCAGTGAGTCACAGGTTTTTACAGTAGGTTCTGGGGCCAACGTCCTGACTTTC
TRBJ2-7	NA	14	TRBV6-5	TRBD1	CATAWTGRSGEQYF	TGTGCTACAGCATGGACAGGGCGGAGCGGCGAGCAGTACTTC
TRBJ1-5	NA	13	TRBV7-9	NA	CASSWGSNQPQHF	TGTGCCAGCAGCTGGGGGAGTAATCAGCCCCAGCATTTT
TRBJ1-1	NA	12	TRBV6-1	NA	CASIGQLTEAFF	TGTGCCAGCATAGGACAGCTTACTGAAGCTTTCTTT
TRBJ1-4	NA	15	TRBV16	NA	CASSQMAQTNEKLFF	TGTGCCAGCAGCCAGATGGCACAGACTAATGAAAAACTGTTTTTT
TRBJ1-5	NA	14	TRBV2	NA	CASSERFSNQPQHF	TGTGCCAGCAGTGAAAGGTTTAGCAATCAGCCCCAGCATTTT
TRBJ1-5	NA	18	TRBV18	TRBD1	CASSLRDRGLKDNQPQHF	TGTGCCAGCTCGCTTCGGGACAGGGGCTTGAAGGACAATCAGCCCCAGCATTTT
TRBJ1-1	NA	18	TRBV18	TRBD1	CASSPAGQGFQSGREAFF	TGTGCCAGCTCACCGGCGGGACAGGGGTTCCAGTCGGGTCGCGAAGCTTTCTTT
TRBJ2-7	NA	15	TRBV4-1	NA	CASSQEGVRAYEQYF	TGCGCCAGCAGCCAAGAGGGAGTCAGGGCATACGAGCAGTACTTC
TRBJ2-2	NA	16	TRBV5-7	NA	CASSGKTGSHTGELFF	TGTGCCAGCAGTGGGAAGACGGGGTCGCACACCGGGGAGCTGTTTTTT
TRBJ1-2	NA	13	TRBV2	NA	CASSELAVYGYTF	TGTGCCAGCAGTGAATTGGCGGTCTATGGCTACACCTTC
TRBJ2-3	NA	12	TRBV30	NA	CAWGTGADTQYF	TGTGCCTGGGGTACCGGAGCAGATACGCAGTATTTT
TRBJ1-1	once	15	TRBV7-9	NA	CASSPSRTVNTEAFF	TGTGCCAGCAGCCCCTCCCGGACCGTGAACACTGAAGCTTTCTTT
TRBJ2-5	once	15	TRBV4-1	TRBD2	CASSQERGGKETQYF	TGCGCCAGCAGCCAAGAGCGGGGGGGGAAAGAGACCCAGTACTTC
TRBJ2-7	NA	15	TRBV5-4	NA	CASSLGLVADYEQYF	TGTGCCAGCAGCCTAGGATTGGTAGCGGACTACGAGCAGTACTTC
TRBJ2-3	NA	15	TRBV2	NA	CASTLQGTSTDTQYF	TGTGCCAGCACCTTACAGGGTACTAGCACAGATACGCAGTATTTT
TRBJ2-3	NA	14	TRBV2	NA	CASSGFRALDTQYF	TGTGCCAGCAGTGGTTTCCGGGCGTTAGATACGCAGTATTTT
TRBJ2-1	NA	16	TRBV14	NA	CASSQDSVANPDEQFF	TGTGCCAGCAGCCAAGATAGCGTGGCTAATCCGGATGAGCAGTTCTTC
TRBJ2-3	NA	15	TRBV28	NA	CASSPVTGYADTQYF	TGTGCCAGCAGCCCCGTAACAGGTTACGCAGATACGCAGTATTTT
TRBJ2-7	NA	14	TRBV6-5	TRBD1	CASSTPGQGPGQYF	TGTGCCAGCAGTACCCCGGGACAGGGTCCGGGGCAGTACTTC
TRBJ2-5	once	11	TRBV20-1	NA	CSARQLETQYF	TGCAGTGCTAGGCAACTGGAGACCCAGTACTTC
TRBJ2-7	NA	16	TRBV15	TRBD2	CATSRDRSGGSYEQYF	TGTGCCACCAGCAGAGATAGAAGCGGGGGATCCTACGAGCAGTACTTC
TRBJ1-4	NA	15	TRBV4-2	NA	CASSQVRGINEKLFF	TGTGCCAGCAGCCAAGTACGGGGCATTAATGAAAAACTGTTTTTT
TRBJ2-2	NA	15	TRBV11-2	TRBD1	CASSIQGAWTGELFF	TGTGCCAGCAGCATTCAGGGGGCTTGGACCGGGGAGCTGTTTTTT
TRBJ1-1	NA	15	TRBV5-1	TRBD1	CASSLAGGPNTEAFF	TGCGCCAGCAGCTTGGCAGGGGGCCCGAACACTGAAGCTTTCTTT
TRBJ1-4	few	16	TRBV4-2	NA	CASSQDPGGANEKLFF	TGTGCCAGCAGCCAAGATCCCGGCGGGGCTAATGAAAAACTGTTTTTT
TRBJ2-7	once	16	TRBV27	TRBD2	CASTKELAGGIYEQYF	TGTGCCAGCACTAAAGAACTAGCGGGGGGAATCTACGAGCAGTACTTC
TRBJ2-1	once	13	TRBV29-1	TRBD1	CSVVRTGINEQFF	TGCAGCGTTGTGCGGACAGGGATCAATGAGCAGTTCTTC
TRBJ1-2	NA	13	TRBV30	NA	CAWGTDRNYGYTF	TGTGCCTGGGGAACCGACAGAAACTATGGCTACACCTTC
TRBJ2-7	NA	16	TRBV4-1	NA	CASSQDRGARSYEQYF	TGCGCCAGCAGCCAAGATCGGGGGGCCAGGTCCTACGAGCAGTACTTC
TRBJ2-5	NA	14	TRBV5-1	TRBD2	CASTGGAWGETQYF	TGCGCCAGTACCGGGGGGGCCTGGGGAGAGACCCAGTACTTC
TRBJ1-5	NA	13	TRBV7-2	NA	CASSPGMNQPQHF	TGTGCCAGCAGCCCGGGGATGAATCAGCCCCAGCATTTT
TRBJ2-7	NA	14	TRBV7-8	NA	CASSLVRSGYEQYF	TGTGCCAGCAGCTTAGTCAGGTCTGGGTACGAGCAGTACTTC
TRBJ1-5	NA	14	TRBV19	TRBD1	CASNRDRVNQPQHF	TGTGCCAGTAATCGGGACAGGGTCAATCAGCCCCAGCATTTT
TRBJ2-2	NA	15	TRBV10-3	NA	CAINQVAGNTGELFF	TGTGCCATCAACCAAGTGGCCGGGAACACCGGGGAGCTGTTTTTT
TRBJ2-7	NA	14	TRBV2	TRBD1	CASEKGQLSYEQYF	TGTGCCAGCGAAAAGGGACAGCTCTCCTACGAGCAGTACTTC
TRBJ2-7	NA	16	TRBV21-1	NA	CASSKESQTGDHEQYF	TGTGCCAGCAGCAAAGAGTCCCAGACAGGGGACCACGAGCAGTACTTC
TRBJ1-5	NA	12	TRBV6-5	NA	CASRNINQPQHF	TGTGCCAGCAGGAATATCAATCAGCCCCAGCATTTT
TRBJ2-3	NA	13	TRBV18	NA	CASSPRRTDTQYF	TGTGCCAGCTCACCAAGGAGAACAGATACGCAGTATTTT
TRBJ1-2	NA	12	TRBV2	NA	CASWEGRYGYTF	TGTGCCAGCTGGGAGGGGAGGTATGGCTACACCTTC
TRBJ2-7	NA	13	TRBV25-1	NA	CASSEFKGSEQYF	TGTGCCAGCAGTGAATTTAAAGGGAGCGAGCAGTACTTC
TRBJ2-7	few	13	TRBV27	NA	CASSRGGTSEQYF	TGTGCCAGCAGCAGAGGCGGTACGTCCGAGCAGTACTTC
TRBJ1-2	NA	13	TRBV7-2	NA	CASSLMYNYGYTF	TGTGCCAGCAGCTTAATGTACAACTATGGCTACACCTTC
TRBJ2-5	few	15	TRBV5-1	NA	CASRPRKGGEETQYF	TGCGCCAGCAGGCCCAGGAAGGGGGGGGAGGAGACCCAGTACTTC